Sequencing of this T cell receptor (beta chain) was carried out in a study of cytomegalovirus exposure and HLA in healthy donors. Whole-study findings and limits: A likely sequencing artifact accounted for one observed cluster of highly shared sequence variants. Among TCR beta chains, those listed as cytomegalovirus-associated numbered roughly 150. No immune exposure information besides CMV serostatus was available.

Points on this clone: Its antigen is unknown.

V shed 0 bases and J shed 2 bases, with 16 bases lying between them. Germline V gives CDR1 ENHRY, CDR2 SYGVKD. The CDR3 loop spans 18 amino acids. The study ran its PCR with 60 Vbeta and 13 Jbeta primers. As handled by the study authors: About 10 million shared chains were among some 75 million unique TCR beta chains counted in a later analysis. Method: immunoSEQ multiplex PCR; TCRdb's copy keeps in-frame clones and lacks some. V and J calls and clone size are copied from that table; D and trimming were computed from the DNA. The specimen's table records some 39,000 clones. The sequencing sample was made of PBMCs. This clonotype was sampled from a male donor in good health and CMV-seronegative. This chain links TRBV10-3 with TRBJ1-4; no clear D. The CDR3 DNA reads TGTGCCATCAGTGAGTCTTTTGAGCTGCCGCGGACTAATGAAAAACTGTTTTTT. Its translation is CAISESFELPRTNEKLFF.